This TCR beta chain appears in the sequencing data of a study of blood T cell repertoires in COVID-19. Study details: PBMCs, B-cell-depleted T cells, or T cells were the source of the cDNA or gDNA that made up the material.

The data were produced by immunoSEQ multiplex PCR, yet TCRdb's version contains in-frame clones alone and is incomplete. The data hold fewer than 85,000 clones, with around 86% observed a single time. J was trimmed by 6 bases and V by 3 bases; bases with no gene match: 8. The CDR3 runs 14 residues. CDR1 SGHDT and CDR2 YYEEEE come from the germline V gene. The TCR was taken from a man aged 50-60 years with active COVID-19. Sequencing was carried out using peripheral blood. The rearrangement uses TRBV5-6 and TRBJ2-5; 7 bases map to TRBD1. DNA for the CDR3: TGTGCCAGCAGCTCGAGCGTCAGGGGGAAGACCCAGTACTTC. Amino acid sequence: CASSSSVRGKTQYF.